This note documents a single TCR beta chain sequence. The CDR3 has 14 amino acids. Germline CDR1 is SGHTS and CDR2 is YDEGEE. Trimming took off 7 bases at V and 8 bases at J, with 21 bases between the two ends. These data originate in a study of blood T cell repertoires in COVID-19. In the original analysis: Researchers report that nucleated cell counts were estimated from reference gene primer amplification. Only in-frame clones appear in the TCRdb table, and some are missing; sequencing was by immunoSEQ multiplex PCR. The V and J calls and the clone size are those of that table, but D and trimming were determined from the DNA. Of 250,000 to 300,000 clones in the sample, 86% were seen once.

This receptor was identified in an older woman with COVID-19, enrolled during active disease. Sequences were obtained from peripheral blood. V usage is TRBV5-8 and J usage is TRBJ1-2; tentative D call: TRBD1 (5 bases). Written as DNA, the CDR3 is TGTGCCAGCCAGCTCGTTGGGGCTGGTAGAGGCTACACCTTC. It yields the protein CASQLVGAGRGYTF. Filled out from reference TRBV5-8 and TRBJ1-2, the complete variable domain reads EAGVTQSPTHLIKTRGQQATLRCSPISGHTSVYWYQQALGLGLQFLLWYDEGEERNRGNFPPRFSGRQFPNYSSELNVNALELEDSALYLCASQLVGAGRGYTFGSGTRLTVV.